The 5 T cell receptor beta chains in this list originate from one sample, sequenced in a study of CD8 T cells in Susac syndrome. RNA totalling about 0.5 to 1 ug underwent reverse transcription with random hexamers. In TCRdb, the immunoSEQ multiplex PCR reads were re-called with MiXCR into one record per CDR3 protein. The sample comprises 150,000 to 200,000 distinct CDR3 sequences, around 93% of which are singletons, and more than 0.11% rests with the top ten. Sequencing was carried out using CD4+ T cells from PBMCs. All receptors come from a human donor in good health.

The chain couples TRBV5-1 to TRBJ2-7, with D tentatively TRBD2 (6 bases). Germline-derived CDR1 and CDR2 are SGHRS and YFSETQ. The length of the CDR3 is 15 residues. With 0 bases removed from V and 1 base from J, the gap between germline ends came to 11 bases. CDR3 protein: CASSLEVSGSYEQYF. DNA of the CDR3: TGCGCCAGCAGCTTGGAGGTTAGCGGTTCCTACGAGCAGTACTTC.

The chain employs TRBV7-2 and TRBJ1-2; 9 bases match TRBD1. Per germline, CDR1 SGHTA and CDR2 FQGNSA. V was pared by 5 bases and J by 7 bases, with 8 bases of the junction left unmatched. The CDR3 is 14 amino acids. For the CDR3, the DNA is TGTGCCAGCAGCCGGGACAGGGATTCGGCTGGCTACACCTTC. Translated, it gives CASSRDRDSAGYTF.

The genes are TRBV6-1 and TRBJ2-3; 9 bases are a match to TRBD2. In germline, CDR1 is MNHNS, CDR2 SASEGT. The CDR3 consists of 16 residues. Trimming took 7 bases from V and 2 from J; bases not matched to a gene: 10. CDR3 amino acids: CASTPRAGGPTDTQYF. The CDR3 nucleotides are TGTGCCAGCACCCCAAGGGCGGGGGGGCCCACAGATACGCAGTATTTT.

The chain is built from TRBV3-1 and TRBJ1-2, with no clear D. Per the germline V gene, CDR1 is LGHDT and CDR2 is YNNKEL (reference sequence). The CDR3 contains 13 residues. Deletions cut 0 bases from V and 3 bases from J, with 5 bases between. CDR3 protein: CASSQERHYGYTF. CDR3 DNA sequence: TGTGCCAGCAGCCAAGAGCGGCACTATGGCTACACCTTC.

The CDR3 here is CASSPTNKDTEAFF. Written as DNA, the CDR3 is TGTGCCAGCTCACCTACTAATAAAGACACTGAAGCTTTCTTT. This chain connects TRBV18 to TRBJ1-1, with no clear D. Trimming removed 3 bases from V and 3 bases from J, with 11 bases in between. The CDR3 loop spans 14 amino acids. Germline V gene sequence: CDR1 KGHSH, CDR2 LQKENI.